This T cell receptor (beta chain) was retrieved from a study of blood T cell repertoires in COVID-19. Looking at the study overall: Material from acute and convalescent COVID-19 was sourced from the United States, Italy and Spain. PBMCs, B-cell-depleted T cells, or T cells provided the cDNA or gDNA that made up the material.

Participants were aged roughly 18 to 89 years, lived in 20 to 30 US areas, and enrolled virtually. Two negative PCRs, clearance, or symptom resolution had been documented for recovered Cohort 3 donors. Using immunoSEQ multiplex PCR, the repertoire was profiled, and TCRdb retains in-frame clones only, with some absent. The profile covers some 330,000 clones, with 75% to 90% appearing a single time and around 5% taken by the ten largest. The J segment lost 3 bases and the V segment lost 4 bases, leaving 12 bases of the junction unmatched. Germline V gene data show CDR1 as SGDLS and CDR2 as YYNGEE. CDR3 length equals 17 residues.

V and J are TRBV9 and TRBJ2-2, with 7 bases that match TRBD2. This clonotype was obtained from a woman aged 45 to 65 who had recovered from COVID-19. Material: PBMCs or T cells enriched from blood (not recorded which). CDR3 nucleotides: TGTGCCAGCAGCACCCGGTGGGGCGGGAGTTACACCGGGGAGCTGTTTTTT. Translating it yields CASSTRWGGSYTGELFF.